Here is one T cell receptor beta chain with its context. Its antigen is currently unknown. This record comes from a study of CD8 T cells in ankylosing spondylitis. A single record per CDR3 protein comes from TCRdb applying MiXCR to the 5' RACE reads. Of around 430,000 distinct CDR3 sequences in the sample, about 15% were seen once. Study-wide points: In the blood and synovial fluid of reactive arthritis, some motif variants had been previously reported. Blood from ankylosing spondylitis patients appeared to carry a characteristic roughly 8-variant TCR beta motif.

The sequenced material came from blood, either unsorted or a sorted T cell fraction (not recorded which). This clonotype originated in a male donor with ankylosing spondylitis.

For the CDR3, the DNA is TGCAGTGCCGGGACTAGCGGGAATATTCAGCAGTACTTC. This codes for CSAGTSGNIQQYF. The V call is TRBV20-1, the J call TRBJ2-7, with 13 bases aligning to TRBD2. The CDR3 is made up of 13 amino acids. With 6 bases clipped from V and 8 bases from J, the junction kept 7 bases outside the gene matches. Germline lookup yields CDR1 DFQATT and CDR2 SNEGSKA (reference sequence).